The 28 T cell receptor beta chains below all came from one sample that was sequenced in a study of persistence of HIV-infected CD4 T cells. The immunoSEQ assay was version 4, run in survey mode. Profiling relied on immunoSEQ multiplex PCR, and the TCRdb table lists in-frame clones only, not all of them. The sample lists about 48,000 clones; around 80% were seen once. Cells were stimulated with CMV-infected fibroblast lysates at 10 ug/mL. Sorted nonresponding memory CD4+ T cells were CD40L-negative, CD69-negative, CD45RO-high. These receptors' targets are unknown. The sample was CD4+ T cells sorted from PBMCs after roughly 17-hour stimulation, taken from a patient who received antiretroviral therapy. The receptors come from an adult man with HIV who was CMV-seropositive.

V usage is TRBV4-2 and J usage is TRBJ2-3; D is possibly TRBD2 (6 bases). Looked up from germline, CDR1 is LGHNA and CDR2 is YNFKEQ. V lost 4 bases, J lost 5 bases, and 22 bases lay in between. The CDR3 runs to 17 residues. CDR3 sequence: CASSPSPMRGAGDTQYF. The CDR3 region has the DNA TGTGCCAGCAGCCCCTCCCCGATGCGGGGTGCCGGAGATACGCAGTATTTT.

The chain is built from TRBV4-1 and TRBJ1-1; weak D call: TRBD1 (5 bases). From germline, CDR1 is MGHRA and CDR2 YSYEKL. The CDR3 has 17 residues. V was pared by 4 bases and J by 0 bases, with 18 bases between. CDR3 coding DNA: TGCGCCAGCAGCCCCCGTGGTGTGGGGACCATGAACACTGAAGCTTTCTTT. Protein: CASSPRGVGTMNTEAFF.

The genes are TRBV30 and TRBJ2-5, with TRBD2 identical over 7 bases. The V gene's germline CDR1 is GTSNPN and CDR2 SVGIG (reference sequence). The ends lost 7 bases at V and 5 bases at J; junction bases unmatched: 13. The CDR3 is 14 residues long. CDR3 sequence (DNA): TGTGCCTCCGCAGGCGGGAGTAAGATGGAGACCCAGTACTTC. Its translation is CASAGGSKMETQYF.

This clone occurred a few times. The chain carries TRBV30 and TRBJ1-6; TRBD1 might be the D (6 bases). CDR3 size: 17 residues. Trimming cost V 0 bases and J 5 bases, with 17 bases left between them. Germline CDR1 reads GTSNPN; CDR2 reads SVGIG (reference sequence). The CDR3 reads CAWSVIKGTLNNSPLHF. CDR3 bases: TGTGCCTGGAGTGTTATCAAGGGGACACTTAATAATTCACCCCTCCACTTT.

This chain links TRBV4-1 with TRBJ2-2; 10 bases are a match to TRBD2. The V gene end was trimmed by 5 bases and the J gene end by 5 bases; junction bases not matched to a gene: 11. Germline values: CDR1 MGHRA, CDR2 YSYEKL. This CDR3 region has 17 residues. As DNA, the CDR3 is TGCGCCAGCAGCGCTTTCACAAGCGGGGGGGGTACCGGGGAGCTGTTTTTT. Its translation: CASSAFTSGGGTGELFF.

This clone was picked up a small number of times. The chain links TRBV9 to TRBJ1-1, with D tentatively TRBD1 (5 bases). Germline V gene sequence: CDR1 SGDLS, CDR2 YYNGEE. The CDR3 length is 17 residues. V shed 0 bases and J shed 0 bases, with 15 bases lying between them. CDR3 nucleotides: TGTGCCAGCAGCGTAGGGGCAGGGCGGAATATGAACACTGAAGCTTTCTTT. Its translation is CASSVGAGRNMNTEAFF.

V gene TRBV19 combines with J gene TRBJ2-7, with 8 bases that match TRBD1. There are 13 residues in the CDR3. Germline CDR1 reads LNHDA; CDR2 reads SQIVND (reference sequence). The junction had 12 bases not matched to a gene; V was cut back by 11 bases and J by 6 bases. The CDR3 loop reads CASRGQGGLEQYF. For the CDR3, the DNA is TGTGCCTCCAGGGGGCAGGGCGGCCTCGAGCAGTACTTC.

This chain joins TRBV7-2 and TRBJ1-3, with D hard to call. Trimming took off 1 base at V and 2 bases at J, with 15 bases between the two ends. CDR1 and CDR2 (germline): SGHTA, FQGNSA. The CDR3 is 17 residues long. Written as DNA, the CDR3 is TGTGCCAGCAGCTTAGGACACCGGACCGGGGCTGGAAACACCATATATTTT. This translates into CASSLGHRTGAGNTIYF.

The rearrangement uses TRBV18 and TRBJ2-2; 11 bases map to TRBD2. Trimming removed 5 bases from V and 7 bases from J; junction bases left unmatched: 6. The length of the CDR3 is 15 residues. Germline V lookup: CDR1 KGHSH, CDR2 LQKENI. Written as DNA, the CDR3 is TGTGCCAGCTCAGCTACTAGCGGGGGAGTCGGGGAGCTGTTTTTT. This codes for CASSATSGGVGELFF.

The chain is built from TRBV5-1 and TRBJ1-1; D uncertain. Looked up from germline, CDR1 is SGHRS and CDR2 is YFSETQ. Trimming shortened V by 4 bases and J by 1 base, and 8 bases separated the two germline ends. The CDR3 length is 13 residues. In DNA, the CDR3 is TGCGCCAGCAGCCTCCGACAGAACACTGAAGCTTTCTTT. It codes for CASSLRQNTEAFF.

The chain joins TRBV19 to TRBJ2-3, with 7 bases lining up with TRBD1. CDR3 length: 15 amino acids. Looked up from germline, CDR1 is LNHDA and CDR2 is SQIVND (reference sequence). The V gene end was trimmed by 3 bases and the J gene end by 2 bases; junction bases not matched to a gene: 5. The CDR3 DNA is TGTGCCAGTAGTATTAAGGGACAGACCACAGATACGCAGTATTTT. Translating it yields CASSIKGQTTDTQYF.

This clone has more than one count but fewer than ten. The CDR3 spells CASSQDWGQGDYGYTF. CDR3 DNA sequence: TGTGCCAGCAGCCAAGATTGGGGACAGGGCGACTATGGCTACACCTTC. The chain carries TRBV14 and TRBJ1-2; TRBD1 agrees at 9 bases. The J segment lost 3 bases and the V segment lost 0 bases, leaving 5 bases of the junction unmatched. The CDR3 extends over 16 amino acids. Per germline, CDR1 SGHDN and CDR2 FVKESK.

V is TRBV6-6 and J is TRBJ1-5; D remains ambiguous. Germline V lookup: CDR1 MNHNY, CDR2 SVGAGI (reference sequence). Trimming removed 4 bases from V and 4 bases from J, with 5 bases in between. The CDR3 runs to 12 residues. CDR3 DNA: TGTGCCAGCAGTTCCATTAATCAGCCCCAGCATTTT. This translates into CASSSINQPQHF.

The chain links TRBV7-2 to TRBJ1-5; D might be TRBD1 (6 bases). Germline lookup yields CDR1 SGHTA and CDR2 FQGNSA. The CDR3 has 15 amino acids. The V end lost 1 base, the J end lost 4 bases, and 11 bases lay between the germline ends. CDR3 bases: TGTGCCAGCAGCTTAGTAGGACAGTCAAATCAGCCCCAGCATTTT. Its translation: CASSLVGQSNQPQHF.

The chain combines TRBV5-1 with TRBJ2-7; D is uncertain. Germline V gene data show CDR1 as SGHRS and CDR2 as YFSETQ. CDR3 length: 14 amino acids. V lost 4 bases, J lost 2 bases, and 13 bases lay in between. The CDR3 is CASSLQTGTYEQYF. The CDR3 region has the DNA TGCGCCAGCAGCCTACAGACTGGAACCTACGAGCAGTACTTC.

J is TRBJ1-5 and V is TRBV4-1; D unclear. Germline CDR1 is MGHRA and CDR2 is YSYEKL. The CDR3 contains 13 residues. Trimming cost V 5 bases and J 6 bases, with 11 bases left between them. CDR3 bases: TGCGCCAGCAGCGTCATGGCGGGTCAGCCCCAGCATTTT. As protein: CASSVMAGQPQHF.

The chain combines TRBV25-1 with TRBJ1-6; no definite D call. This CDR3 contains 17 residues. The V end was cut by 4 bases, the J end by 4 bases, with 17 bases between. The germline CDR1 and CDR2 sequences are MGHDK and SYGVNS. The CDR3 DNA is TGTGCCAGCAGTGTTTTCCTCGGGCGGGGTTATAATTCACCCCTCCACTTT. Translating it yields CASSVFLGRGYNSPLHF.

The J gene is TRBJ2-1, the V gene TRBV5-5; D is perhaps TRBD2 (6 bases). Germline V lookup: CDR1 SGHKS, CDR2 YYEKEE (reference sequence). The CDR3 runs 17 residues. Trimming removed 0 bases at V and 0 bases at J, with 13 bases between. The CDR3 sequence is CASSLAAAGFSYNEQFF. CDR3 DNA sequence: TGTGCCAGCAGCTTGGCAGCAGCGGGTTTCTCCTACAATGAGCAGTTCTTC.

This clone has just a few counts. V gene TRBV10-3 combines with J gene TRBJ1-5, with no clear D. The CDR3 is 14 amino acids. The germline V gene encodes CDR1 ENHRY and CDR2 SYGVKD. V shed 2 bases and J shed 2 bases, with 7 bases lying between them. The CDR3 sequence is CAISEDKGNQPQHF. In DNA form, the CDR3 reads TGTGCCATCAGTGAGGATAAGGGCAATCAGCCCCAGCATTTT.

There are a few counts of this clone. The rearrangement links TRBV3-1 (or the pseudogene TRBV3-2) to TRBJ1-6, with D unresolved. This CDR3 has 15 residues. Trimming left V 3 bases short and J 7 bases short, with 13 bases between. Germline V gene lookup returns CDR1 LGHDT and CDR2 YNNKEL (reference sequence). CDR3 protein: CASSHVVGSNSPLHF. In nucleotides, the CDR3 is TGTGCCAGCAGCCATGTCGTCGGCAGCAATTCACCCCTCCACTTT.

The rearrangement joins TRBV10-2 to TRBJ2-5; tentatively, D is TRBD1 (5 bases). Germline V gene lookup returns CDR1 WSHSY and CDR2 SAAADI. This CDR3 is built from 15 residues. V was trimmed by 2 bases and J by 5 bases, leaving 15 bases between them. The CDR3 is CASSEGQSKGETQYF. DNA of the CDR3: TGCGCCAGCAGTGAGGGCCAGTCCAAGGGGGAGACCCAGTACTTC.

The chain links TRBV30 to TRBJ1-3; no clear D. The V gene lost 0 bases and the J gene lost 1 base, with 7 bases spanning the gap. The CDR3 has 14 amino acids. Germline values: CDR1 GTSNPN, CDR2 SVGIG (reference sequence). CDR3 bases: TGTGCCTGGAGTGTGGCCGTGTCTGGAAACACCATATATTTT. It encodes CAWSVAVSGNTIYF.

J is TRBJ2-7 and V is TRBV6-6; 7 nucleotides line up with TRBD1. This CDR3 comprises 14 residues. CDR1 is MNHNY, CDR2 SVGAGI, per germline (reference sequence). Trimming took 6 bases from V and 0 from J; bases not matched to a gene: 5. The chain's CDR3 is CASSLTGLSYEQYF. As DNA, the CDR3 is TGTGCCAGCAGCCTGACAGGGCTCTCCTACGAGCAGTACTTC.

The chain employs TRBV24-1 and TRBJ2-1; D might be TRBD2 (5 bases). The CDR3 length is 15 residues. V shed 5 bases and J shed 6 bases, with 16 bases lying between them. Germline V gene sequence: CDR1 KGHDR, CDR2 SFDVKD. The CDR3 DNA follows: TGTGCCACCAGTGTTGGAGCGGCTGGCTCCAATGAGCAGTTCTTC. This encodes CATSVGAAGSNEQFF.

The chain employs TRBV6-1 and TRBJ1-2; D not resolved. Germline CDR1 and CDR2: MNHNS and SASEGT. This CDR3 comprises 14 residues. V was trimmed by 3 bases and J by 4 bases, leaving 12 bases between them. The CDR3 loop is CASSESGRLYGYTF. The DNA of the CDR3 is TGTGCCAGCAGTGAGAGTGGGCGGCTCTATGGCTACACCTTC.

This chain links TRBV5-5 with TRBJ2-7, with D tentatively TRBD1 (5 bases). CDR1 is SGHKS and CDR2 is YYEKEE in the germline V gene (reference sequence). V gave up 4 bases and J gave up 5 bases, with 25 bases separating them. This CDR3 has 17 amino acids. The CDR3: CASSTYRQHSSGDEQYF. The CDR3 DNA reads as TGTGCCAGCAGCACGTACAGACAGCACTCCTCAGGCGACGAGCAGTACTTC.

This chain joins TRBV4-1 and TRBJ2-1; D is uncertain. The CDR3 is 17 amino acids. Germline V lookup: CDR1 MGHRA, CDR2 YSYEKL. V was cut by 4 bases and J by 0 bases, with 16 bases left in between. CDR3 residues: CASSPPAAADSYNEQFF. Written as DNA, the CDR3 is TGCGCCAGCAGCCCCCCCGCGGCCGCGGACTCCTACAATGAGCAGTTCTTC.

The chain joins TRBV10-3 to TRBJ2-1, with D perhaps given as TRBD1 or TRBD2 (6 bases each). V lost 7 bases and J 9 bases, leaving 16 bases between the germline ends. The CDR3 loop spans 13 amino acids. Germline V gene lookup returns CDR1 ENHRY and CDR2 SYGVKD. This CDR3 is CAINRDSRFEQFF. For the CDR3, the DNA is TGTGCCATCAACAGGGACTCGCGGTTTGAGCAGTTCTTC.